Each of the 24 T cell receptor beta chains below was sequenced from the same sample in a study of Ad26.COV2.S vaccination and SARS-CoV-2 variants. Noted treatment: 19 received Ad26.COV2.S at low or high dose, single or two shots; 5 received placebo; per-sample allocation not given. Day 63 after the first injection of vaccine or placebo was the sampling time. Method: immunoSEQ multiplex PCR; TCRdb's copy keeps in-frame clones and lacks some. Of some 370,000 clones in the sample, under 90% were seen once. This material consisted of peripheral blood, taken in a trial of Ad26.COV2.S vaccine versus placebo. The origin of the receptors is a person aged 18 to 65 who received the Ad26.COV2.S COVID-19 vaccine or a placebo.

The CDR3 protein is CAWNNVAAYNEQFF. CDR3 nucleotides: TGTGCCTGGAATAACGTAGCGGCCTACAATGAGCAGTTCTTC. The chain uses TRBV30 and TRBJ2-1; a weak D match, TRBD2 (6 bases). CDR3 length: 14 amino acids. The germline V gene has CDR1 GTSNPN and CDR2 SVGIG (reference sequence). Trimming took 4 bases from V and 2 from J, leaving 12 bases between them. Supplemented by reference TRBV30 and TRBJ2-1, the full variable domain reads SQTIHQWPATLVQPVGSPLSLECTVEGTSNPNLYWYRQAAGRGLQLLFYSVGIGQISSEVPQNLSASRPQDRQFILSSKKLLLSDSGFYLCAWNNVAAYNEQFFGPGTRLTVL.

The V gene is TRBV5-1, the J gene TRBJ1-1; D ambiguous. CDR1 is SGHRS, CDR2 YFSETQ, per germline. V lost 4 bases to trimming and J lost 5 bases, with 15 bases between them. This CDR3 has 14 residues. The CDR3 DNA is TGCGCCAGCAGCCTGAATGCAGGTCGGACTGAAGCTTTCTTT. It translates to CASSLNAGRTEAFF.

This chain links TRBV27 with TRBJ1-1; D gene ambiguous. The CDR3 has 13 amino acids. Germline values: CDR1 MNHEY, CDR2 SMNVEV (reference sequence). V lost 9 bases to trimming and J lost 1 base, with 12 bases between them. CDR3 sequence (DNA): TGTGCCAGTTACGAAAGGAGGAACACTGAAGCTTTCTTT. It yields the protein CASYERRNTEAFF.

The V gene is TRBV6-5, the J gene TRBJ2-1, with TRBD2 matching over 12 bases. J was trimmed by 9 bases and V by 7 bases; bases with no gene match: 10. This CDR3 has 15 amino acids. From germline, CDR1 is MNHEY and CDR2 SVGAGI. The CDR3 bases are TGTGCCAGCATCCTAGCGGGAGGGCGTCGGGTTGAGCAGTTCTTC. Translated: CASILAGGRRVEQFF.

In its sample, this clone was seen once. The rearrangement joins TRBV9 to TRBJ2-5, with unresolved D. Germline V gene lookup returns CDR1 SGDLS and CDR2 YYNGEE. Trimming removed 0 bases from V and 7 bases from J, with 13 bases in between. This CDR3 has 14 amino acids. The CDR3 loop reads CASSVATGSGTQYF. CDR3 bases: TGTGCCAGCAGCGTAGCAACGGGCTCAGGGACCCAGTACTTC.

The rearrangement joins TRBV5-1 to TRBJ2-2; 7 bases match TRBD1. The CDR3 contains 15 residues. Germline lookup yields CDR1 SGHRS and CDR2 YFSETQ. The ends lost 2 bases at V and 5 bases at J; junction bases unmatched: 6. DNA for the CDR3: TGCGCCAGCAGCTTAATGACAGGGAAGACCGGGGAGCTGTTTTTT. Translating it yields CASSLMTGKTGELFF.

The chain links TRBV10-2 to TRBJ2-3; TRBD1 matches 7 bases. Germline V gene lookup returns CDR1 WSHSY and CDR2 SAAADI. J gave up 2 bases and V 6 bases, and 5 bases lay outside the gene matches. The CDR3 is made up of 14 amino acids. The CDR3 reads CASRRGPNTDTQYF. CDR3 nucleotides: TGCGCCAGCAGGAGGGGGCCCAACACAGATACGCAGTATTTT.

V gene TRBV9 combines with J gene TRBJ2-7; unclear D gene. Germline V CDR1 and CDR2: SGDLS, YYNGEE. Trimming took off 0 bases at V and 5 bases at J, with 15 bases between the two ends. CDR3 length: 15 amino acids. DNA of the CDR3: TGTGCCAGCAGCGTAGCCCCAGGAAGGTTCAACGAGCAGTACTTC. This encodes CASSVAPGRFNEQYF.

The gene calls are TRBV28 and TRBJ2-5, with D perhaps TRBD1 (6 bases). V shed 4 bases and J shed 9 bases, with 27 bases lying between them. Germline assignment: CDR1 MDHEN and CDR2 SYDVKM. This CDR3 comprises 17 residues. Here the CDR3 reads CASSSPRGAVVKGAQYF. The CDR3 region has the DNA TGTGCCAGCAGTTCTCCCAGGGGCGCCGTGGTCAAGGGGGCCCAGTACTTC.

The genes are TRBV5-6 and TRBJ1-6, with no clear D. Trimming shortened V by 7 bases and J by 6 bases, and 14 bases separated the two germline ends. Germline V gene data show CDR1 as SGHDT and CDR2 as YYEEEE. This CDR3 spans 14 amino acids. The CDR3 is CASAQHLGNSPLHF. CDR3 sequence (DNA): TGTGCCAGCGCCCAACACCTTGGTAATTCACCCCTCCACTTT.

This chain links TRBV4-3 with TRBJ2-4; 7 nucleotides line up with TRBD2. The CDR3 loop spans 18 amino acids. Germline CDR1 reads LGHNA; CDR2 reads YSLEER. V was clipped by 1 base and J by 1 base; unmatched bases: 10. CDR3 nucleotides: TGCGCCAGCAGCCAAGCTTGGGGAGGGCTTAAGGCCAAAAACATTCAGTACTTC. Amino acid sequence: CASSQAWGGLKAKNIQYF.

The sample holds one count of this clone. This chain connects TRBV5-5 to TRBJ2-1; 14 positions agree with TRBD2. J was trimmed by 6 bases and V by 3 bases; bases with no gene match: 8. Germline lookup yields CDR1 SGHKS and CDR2 YYEKEE (reference sequence). This CDR3 comprises 17 residues. The CDR3, as DNA: TGTGCCAGCAGCTCCCAGCCGGGACTAGCGGGGGCCAATGAGCAGTTCTTC. Its protein is CASSSQPGLAGANEQFF.

The genes are TRBV9 and TRBJ1-3; D is unresolved. Trimming pared 2 bases from V and 0 bases from J, leaving 9 bases between. CDR1 is SGDLS and CDR2 is YYNGEE in the germline V gene. CDR3 length: 15 amino acids. CDR3 region: CASSVGPNSGNTIYF. In DNA form, the CDR3 reads TGTGCCAGCAGCGTGGGTCCTAACTCTGGAAACACCATATATTTT. Combining the CDR3 with reference TRBV9 and TRBJ1-3 gives the whole variable domain DSGVTQTPKHLITATGQRVTLRCSPRSGDLSVYWYQQSLDQGLQFLIQYYNGEERAKGNILERFSAQQFPDLHSELNLSSLELGDSALYFCASSVGPNSGNTIYFGEGSWLTVV.

The chain employs TRBV2 and TRBJ2-7; the D gene is possibly TRBD2 (5 bases). This CDR3 region has 12 residues. V lost 5 bases, J lost 2 bases, and 7 bases lay in between. Germline CDR1 and CDR2: SNHLY and FYNNEI. CDR3 protein: CASSWRTYEQYF. Here the CDR3 DNA reads TGTGCCAGCAGTTGGAGGACCTACGAGCAGTACTTC.

The chain uses TRBV2 and TRBJ2-1; the D gene is possibly TRBD1 (5 bases). This CDR3 is built from 14 residues. Germline loops: CDR1 SNHLY, CDR2 FYNNEI. Trimming took off 7 bases at V and 0 bases at J, with 10 bases between the two ends. In DNA form, the CDR3 reads TGTGCCAGCACCAGGGCCTTCTCCTACAATGAGCAGTTCTTC. It yields the protein CASTRAFSYNEQFF.

This chain uses TRBV27 with TRBJ2-3, with 11 bases matching TRBD2. The CDR3 is 18 residues long. Germline V gene sequence: CDR1 MNHEY, CDR2 SMNVEV (reference sequence). Unmatched junction bases numbered 17, after V lost 8 bases and J lost 4 bases. This CDR3 is CASLKLAGGGSFADTQYF. DNA for the CDR3: TGTGCCAGCTTGAAGCTAGCGGGAGGTGGGTCTTTTGCAGATACGCAGTATTTT.

This rearrangement joins TRBV27 to TRBJ2-7; a weak D match, TRBD1 (6 bases). CDR1 and CDR2 from the germline V gene are MNHEY and SMNVEV (reference sequence). Deletions cut 6 bases from V and 4 bases from J, with 16 bases between. The CDR3 covers 14 residues. This CDR3 is CASRARDNRYEQYF. CDR3 coding DNA: TGTGCCAGCAGGGCCCGGGACAACCGATACGAGCAGTACTTC.

The count of this clone is one. V usage is TRBV5-1 and J usage is TRBJ2-3, with 10 bases that match TRBD1. The CDR3 has 16 amino acids. CDR1 is SGHRS and CDR2 is YFSETQ in the germline V gene. Trimming at V came to 4 bases and at J to 1 base, leaving 6 bases not matched to a gene. The CDR3 sequence is CASSRTGTGGTDTQYF. CDR3 coding DNA: TGCGCCAGCAGCAGGACCGGGACAGGGGGCACAGATACGCAGTATTTT.

V is TRBV3-1 (or the pseudogene TRBV3-2) and J is TRBJ1-2; D is unresolved. V was pared by 1 base and J by 8 bases, with 14 bases between. The CDR3 has 14 residues. From germline, CDR1 is LGHDT and CDR2 YNNKEL (reference sequence). CDR3 amino acids: CASSQGRVSGGYTF. The CDR3 DNA reads as TGTGCCAGCAGCCAAGGTCGTGTTTCCGGGGGCTACACCTTC.

The sample holds one count of this clone. The gene calls are TRBV9 and TRBJ2-3; 9 bases are shared with TRBD2. Per germline, CDR1 SGDLS and CDR2 YYNGEE. The CDR3 has 17 residues. After removal of 0 bases from V and 1 base from J, the junction contained 6 bases not matched to a gene. CDR3 sequence: CASSVVGAGGGTDTQYF. The CDR3 coding sequence is TGTGCCAGCAGCGTAGTAGGAGCGGGGGGCGGCACAGATACGCAGTATTTT.

The chain carries TRBV6-6 and TRBJ1-1, with TRBD1 as a possible D gene (5 bases). This CDR3 is built from 13 residues. From germline, CDR1 is MNHNY and CDR2 SVGAGI (reference sequence). V lost 0 bases and J lost 10, with 12 bases in between. The CDR3 loop is CASSYSPDRGAFF. As DNA, the CDR3 is TGTGCCAGCAGTTACTCTCCAGACAGAGGAGCTTTCTTT.

The chain is built from TRBV7-2 and TRBJ1-5, with D perhaps matching TRBD1 (6 bases). V was trimmed by 4 bases and J by 3 bases, leaving 13 bases between them. This CDR3 is built from 15 residues. Germline loops: CDR1 SGHTA, CDR2 FQGNSA. This chain's CDR3 is CASSSYGTNNQPQHF. In DNA form, the CDR3 reads TGTGCCAGCAGCTCTTACGGGACAAACAATCAGCCCCAGCATTTT.

The gene calls are TRBV16 and TRBJ1-5, with D hard to call. The CDR3 loop spans 17 amino acids. From germline, CDR1 is KGHSY and CDR2 FQNENV. Trimming pared 2 bases from V and 1 base from J, leaving 15 bases between. This CDR3 reads CASSQGRLYRSNQPQHF. The CDR3 DNA sequence: TGTGCCAGCAGCCAAGGCAGGTTGTATAGGAGCAATCAGCCCCAGCATTTT.

The genes are TRBV27 and TRBJ1-6, with D maybe TRBD1 (5 bases). The CDR3 contains 13 residues. The germline V and J ends were trimmed by 6 bases and 8 bases, with 11 bases remaining between them. From germline, CDR1 is MNHEY and CDR2 SMNVEV (reference sequence). The CDR3 DNA is TGTGCCAGCAGAACGGGGGTAGATTCACCCCTCCACTTT. It codes for CASRTGVDSPLHF.